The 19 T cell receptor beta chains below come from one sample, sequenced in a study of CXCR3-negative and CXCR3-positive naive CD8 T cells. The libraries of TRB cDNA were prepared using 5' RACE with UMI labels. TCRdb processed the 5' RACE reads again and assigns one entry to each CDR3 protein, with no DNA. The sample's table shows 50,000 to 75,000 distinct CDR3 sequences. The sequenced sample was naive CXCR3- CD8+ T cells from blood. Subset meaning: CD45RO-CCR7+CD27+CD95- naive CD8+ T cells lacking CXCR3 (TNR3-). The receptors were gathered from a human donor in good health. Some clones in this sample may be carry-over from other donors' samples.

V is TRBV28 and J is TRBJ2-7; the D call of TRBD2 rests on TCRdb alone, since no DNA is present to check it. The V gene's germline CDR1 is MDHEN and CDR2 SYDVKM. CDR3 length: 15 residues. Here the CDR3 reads CASSRGAGLPYEQYF.

The CDR3: CASSEAIGRGYEQYF. The chain combines TRBV6-1 with TRBJ2-7; checking the TCRdb D call of TRBD2 is not possible without DNA. In germline, CDR1 is MNHNS, CDR2 SASEGT. The CDR3 consists of 15 residues.

CDR3 loop: CASSPTLSTGSYEQYF. This chain connects TRBV7-2 to TRBJ2-7; the TCRdb D gene call, TRBD1, has no DNA to confirm it. The CDR3 contains 16 residues. From germline, CDR1 is SGHTA and CDR2 FQGNSA.

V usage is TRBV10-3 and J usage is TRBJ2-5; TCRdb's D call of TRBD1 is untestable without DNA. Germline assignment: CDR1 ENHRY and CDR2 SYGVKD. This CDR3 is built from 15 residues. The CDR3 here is CAIRVQGSPVETQYF.

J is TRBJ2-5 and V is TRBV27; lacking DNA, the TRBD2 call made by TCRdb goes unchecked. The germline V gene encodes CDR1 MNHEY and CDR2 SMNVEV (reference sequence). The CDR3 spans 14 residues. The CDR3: CASSTLADQETQYF.

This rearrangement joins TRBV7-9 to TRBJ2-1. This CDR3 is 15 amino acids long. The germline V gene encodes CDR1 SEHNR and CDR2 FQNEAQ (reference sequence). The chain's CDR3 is CASSYDRGSYNEQFF.

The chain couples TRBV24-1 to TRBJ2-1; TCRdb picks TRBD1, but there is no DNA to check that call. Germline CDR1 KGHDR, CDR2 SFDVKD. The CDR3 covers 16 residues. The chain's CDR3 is CATSDLPRTGPNEQFF.

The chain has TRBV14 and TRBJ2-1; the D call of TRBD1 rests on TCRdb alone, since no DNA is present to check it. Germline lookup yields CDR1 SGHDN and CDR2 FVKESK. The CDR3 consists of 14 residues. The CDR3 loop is CASSQDWGQDEQFF. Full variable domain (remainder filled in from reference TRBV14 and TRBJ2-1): EAGVTQFPSHSVIEKGQTVTLRCDPISGHDNLYWYRRVMGKEIKFLLHFVKESKQDESGMPNNRFLAERTGGTYSTLKVQPAELEDSGVYFCASSQDWGQDEQFFGPGTRLTVL.

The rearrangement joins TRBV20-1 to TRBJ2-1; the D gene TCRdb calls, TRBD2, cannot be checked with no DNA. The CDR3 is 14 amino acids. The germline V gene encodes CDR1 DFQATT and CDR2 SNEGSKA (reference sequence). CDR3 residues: CSANSGGDYNEQFF.

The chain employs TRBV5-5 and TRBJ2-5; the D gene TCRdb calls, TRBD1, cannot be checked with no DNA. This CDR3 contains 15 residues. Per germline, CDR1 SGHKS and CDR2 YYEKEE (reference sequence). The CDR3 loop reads CASSLWGTYQETQYF.

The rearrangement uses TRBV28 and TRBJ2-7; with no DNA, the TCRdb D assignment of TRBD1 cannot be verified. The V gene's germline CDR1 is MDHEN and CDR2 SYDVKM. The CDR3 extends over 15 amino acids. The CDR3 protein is CASSLVDSGIYEQYF.

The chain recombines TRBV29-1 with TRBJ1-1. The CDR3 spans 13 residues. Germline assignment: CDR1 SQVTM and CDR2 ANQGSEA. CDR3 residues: CSVLGGRTDEAFF. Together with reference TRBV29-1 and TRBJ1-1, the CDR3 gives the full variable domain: SAVISQKPSRDICQRGTSLTIQCQVDSQVTMMFWYRQQPGQSLTLIATANQGSEATYESGFVIDKFPISRPNLTFSTLTVSNMSPEDSSIYLCSVLGGRTDEAFFGQGTRLTVV.

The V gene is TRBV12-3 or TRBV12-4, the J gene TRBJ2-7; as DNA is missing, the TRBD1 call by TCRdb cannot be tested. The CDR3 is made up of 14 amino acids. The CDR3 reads CASSFNDRGNEQYF.

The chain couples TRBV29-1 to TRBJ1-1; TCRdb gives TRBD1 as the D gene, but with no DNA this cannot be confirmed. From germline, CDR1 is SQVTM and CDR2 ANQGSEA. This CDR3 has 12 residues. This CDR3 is CSVESWTLVAFF. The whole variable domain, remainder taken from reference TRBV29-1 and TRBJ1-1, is SAVISQKPSRDICQRGTSLTIQCQVDSQVTMMFWYRQQPGQSLTLIATANQGSEATYESGFVIDKFPISRPNLTFSTLTVSNMSPEDSSIYLCSVESWTLVAFFGQGTRLTVV.

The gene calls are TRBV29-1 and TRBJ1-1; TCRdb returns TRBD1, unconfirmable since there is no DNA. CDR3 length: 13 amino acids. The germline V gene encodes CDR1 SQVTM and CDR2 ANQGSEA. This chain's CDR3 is CSVDLRGTGEAFF.

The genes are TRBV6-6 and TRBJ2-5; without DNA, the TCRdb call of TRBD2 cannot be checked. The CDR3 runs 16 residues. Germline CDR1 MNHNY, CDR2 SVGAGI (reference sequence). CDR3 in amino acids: CASSPRDYLYQETQYF.

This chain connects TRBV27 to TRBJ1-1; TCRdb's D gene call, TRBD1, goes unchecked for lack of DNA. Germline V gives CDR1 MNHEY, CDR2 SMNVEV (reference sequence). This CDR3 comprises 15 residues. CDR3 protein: CASTTLTGLNTEAFF.

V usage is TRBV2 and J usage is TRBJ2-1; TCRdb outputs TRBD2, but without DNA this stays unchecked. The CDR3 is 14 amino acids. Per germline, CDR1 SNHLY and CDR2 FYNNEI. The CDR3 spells CAEGRASSYNEQFF.

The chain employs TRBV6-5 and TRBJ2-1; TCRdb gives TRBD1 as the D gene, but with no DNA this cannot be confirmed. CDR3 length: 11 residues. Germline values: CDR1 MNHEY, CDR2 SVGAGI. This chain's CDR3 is CASSYGHEQFF.